These 17 T cell receptor beta chains share one sample of origin, sequenced in a study of T cells in Graves' hyperthyroidism and ophthalmopathy. Regions amplified from RNA transcripts were the TCR beta CDR3 regions. First-round RT-PCR of the TCR CDR3 relied on the HTBI primer set. MiXCR, run by TCRdb on the multiplex PCR reads, gives a single entry per CDR3 protein. Among 450,000 to 550,000 distinct CDR3 sequences listed, roughly a quarter were seen once. Sequencing used blood. These receptors originate from a woman aged 25 to 39 with Graves' ophthalmopathy.

This clonotype was counted at least ten times. The V call is TRBV2, the J call TRBJ2-5, with D possibly TRBD1 on 5 matching bases. Trimming took off 8 bases at V and 4 bases at J, with 17 bases between the two ends. Germline values: CDR1 SNHLY, CDR2 FYNNEI. The CDR3 has 14 residues. CDR3 in DNA: TGTGCCAGCGAGGAACTACAGGTTGCAGAGACCCAGTACTTC. Its translation: CASEELQVAETQYF. The full variable domain, completed using reference TRBV2 and TRBJ2-5, is EPEVTQTPSHQVTQMGQEVILRCVPISNHLYFYWYRQILGQKVEFLVSFYNNEISEKSEIFDDQFSVERPDGSNFTLKIRSTKLEDSAMYFCASEELQVAETQYFGPGTRLLVL.

This clonotype has just a few counts. CDR3 in amino acids: CASSLGVAVFWGGYTEAFF. For the CDR3, the DNA is TGTGCCAGCAGCTTAGGTGTTGCGGTTTTCTGGGGTGGGTACACTGAAGCTTTCTTT. This chain uses TRBV11-2 with TRBJ1-1; D call uncertain. This CDR3 contains 19 residues. Trimming removed 1 base from V and 3 bases from J, with 24 bases in between. CDR1 and CDR2 (germline): SGHAT, FQNNGV.

DNA for the CDR3: TGTGCCAGCAGCTTCCACCATACCCTAGCCCCGGACTACCAAGAGACCCAGTACTTC. Translation gives CASSFHHTLAPDYQETQYF. The chain joins TRBV28 to TRBJ2-5; D perhaps matches TRBD2 (5 bases). This CDR3 spans 19 amino acids. The V end was cut by 6 bases, the J end by 0 bases, with 26 bases between. Germline assignment: CDR1 MDHEN and CDR2 SYDVKM.

Ten or more counts support this clonotype. The V and J genes are TRBV7-2 and TRBJ2-5; D uncertain. Germline CDR1 reads SGHTA; CDR2 reads FQGNSA. The CDR3 contains 14 residues. V lost 5 bases to trimming and J lost 5 bases, with 15 bases between them. This CDR3 is CASSPWKARETQYF. DNA of the CDR3: TGTGCCAGCAGCCCCTGGAAAGCTCGGGAGACCCAGTACTTC.

This clonotype was observed at least ten times. In DNA form, the CDR3 reads TGCAGTGCGGCCCAAGTTAGCTCCTACGAGCAGTACTTC. Its protein product is CSAAQVSSYEQYF. The V gene is TRBV20-1, the J gene TRBJ2-7, with D unresolved. CDR3 size: 13 residues. V was pared by 6 bases and J by 0 bases, with 12 bases between. Germline assignment: CDR1 DFQATT and CDR2 SNEGSKA (reference sequence).

This clonotype was seen at least ten times. The CDR3 DNA sequence: TGCAGCGTTGTGCCGAGTGCCAGGGAGTTTGGCTACACCTTC. Translating it yields CSVVPSAREFGYTF. The rearrangement joins TRBV29-1 to TRBJ1-2; the D gene is possibly TRBD1 (5 bases). Per the germline V gene, CDR1 is SQVTM and CDR2 is ANQGSEA. Trimming removed 4 bases at V and 7 bases at J, with 19 bases between. The CDR3 loop spans 14 amino acids. Using reference TRBV29-1 and TRBJ1-2 for the parts outside the CDR3, the full variable domain is SAVISQKPSRDICQRGTSLTIQCQVDSQVTMMFWYRQQPGQSLTLIATANQGSEATYESGFVIDKFPISRPNLTFSTLTVSNMSPEDSSIYLCSVVPSAREFGYTFGSGTRLTVV.

The J gene is TRBJ1-6, the V gene TRBV20-1; 8 positions agree with TRBD1. Trimming removed 0 bases from V and 8 bases from J; junction bases left unmatched: 6. CDR3 size: 15 residues. Germline V gives CDR1 DFQATT, CDR2 SNEGSKA (reference sequence). CDR3 nucleotide sequence: TGCAGTGCTAGAGACGCCAGGGGGCGGCATTCACCCCTCCACTTT. As protein: CSARDARGRHSPLHF.

This clonotype was picked up many times. In DNA, the CDR3 is TGTGCCAGCAGCTCTATGGAGGGGGCCCCCGGGGAGCTGTTTTTT. Encoded protein: CASSSMEGAPGELFF. The chain recombines TRBV11-1 with TRBJ2-2; TRBD1 is a possible D gene (7 bases). The CDR3 runs 15 residues. Trimming took 4 bases from V and 6 from J, leaving 15 bases between them. Germline loops: CDR1 SGHAT, CDR2 FQDESV (reference sequence). Complete variable domain (other parts from reference TRBV11-1 and TRBJ2-2): EAEVAQSPRYKITEKSQAVAFWCDPISGHATLYWYRQILGQGPELLVQFQDESVVDDSQLPKDRFSAERLKGVDSTLKIQPAELGDSAMYLCASSSMEGAPGELFFGEGSRLTVL.

This clonotype showed up just a few times. The gene calls are TRBV6-5 and TRBJ1-3; D is ambiguous. V dropped 4 bases and J dropped 2 bases, with 6 bases sitting between them. This CDR3 is 13 amino acids long. The germline CDR1 and CDR2 sequences are MNHEY and SVGAGI. DNA of the CDR3: TGTGCCAGCAGTTTCCCTCCTGGAAACACCATATATTTT. This sequence encodes CASSFPPGNTIYF.

Many counts were recorded for this clonotype. The genes are TRBV15 and TRBJ1-1; weak D call: TRBD1 (6 bases). Deletions cut 5 bases from V and 6 bases from J, with 19 bases between. The CDR3 is made up of 15 amino acids. Germline values: CDR1 LNHNV, CDR2 YYDKDF (reference sequence). The CDR3 loop reads CATSPSPYRVSEAFF. The CDR3, as DNA: TGTGCCACCAGCCCTTCACCGTACAGGGTCTCTGAAGCTTTCTTT. The complete variable domain, with remaining parts taken from reference TRBV15 and TRBJ1-1, reads DAMVIQNPRYQVTQFGKPVTLSCSQTLNHNVMYWYQQKSSQAPKLLFHYYDKDFNNEADTPDNFQSRRPNTSFCFLDIRSPGLGDTAMYLCATSPSPYRVSEAFFGQGTRLTVV.

V usage is TRBV25-1 and J usage is TRBJ2-2; 11 nucleotides match TRBD2. Germline loops: CDR1 MGHDK, CDR2 SYGVNS. J lost 6 bases, V lost 6 bases, and 9 bases had no gene match. The CDR3 covers 16 residues. CDR3 nucleotides: TGTGCCAGCAGGACAGGACTAGCGGGTATCGCCGGGGAGCTGTTTTTT. Its translation is CASRTGLAGIAGELFF.

The chain recombines TRBV6-4 with TRBJ1-5; D is ambiguous. From germline, CDR1 is MRHNA and CDR2 SNTAGT. The germline V and J ends were trimmed by 3 bases and 6 bases, with 18 bases remaining between them. This CDR3 comprises 16 residues. CDR3 amino acids: CASSDLTERPFQPQHF. CDR3 coding DNA: TGTGCCAGCAGTGATTTGACGGAAAGGCCCTTTCAGCCCCAGCATTTT.

The rearrangement uses TRBV7-8 and TRBJ1-5; TRBD1 aligns across 12 bases. This CDR3 has 15 amino acids. J gave up 9 bases and V 5 bases, and 8 bases lay outside the gene matches. Germline CDR1 is SGHVS and CDR2 is FQNEAQ. CDR3 residues: CASSPGTGGWRPQHF. DNA for the CDR3: TGTGCCAGCAGCCCCGGGACAGGGGGCTGGAGGCCCCAGCATTTT.

This clonotype was counted between two and nine times. J is TRBJ2-7 and V is TRBV28, with D unclear. Germline CDR1 MDHEN, CDR2 SYDVKM. V was pared by 1 base and J by 2 bases, with 9 bases between. The CDR3 runs 14 residues. CDR3 loop: CASSLSGQTYEQYF. The DNA for the CDR3 is TGTGCCAGCAGTTTATCCGGGCAGACCTACGAGCAGTACTTC.

The table lists this clonotype with many counts. The V gene is TRBV4-3, the J gene TRBJ1-2; no firm D call. The germline V gene encodes CDR1 LGHNA and CDR2 YSLEER. Trimming took off 3 bases at V and 5 bases at J, with 16 bases between the two ends. This CDR3 contains 15 residues. CDR3 residues: CASSQTKTGAYGYTF. For the CDR3, the DNA is TGCGCCAGCAGCCAGACGAAGACGGGAGCTTATGGCTACACCTTC.

This clonotype was detected many times. J is TRBJ1-1 and V is TRBV12-3 or TRBV12-4; D gene ambiguous. CDR3 length: 14 residues. V was pared by 4 bases and J by 0 bases, with 9 bases between. DNA for the CDR3: TGTGCCAGCAGTTCGACGGAAGTGAACACTGAAGCTTTCTTT. Amino acids: CASSSTEVNTEAFF.

This clonotype was counted at least ten times. The chain recombines TRBV15 with TRBJ2-2; 8 positions match TRBD1. Germline V gives CDR1 LNHNV, CDR2 YYDKDF (reference sequence). Trimming took 1 base from V and 3 from J; bases not matched to a gene: 16. The CDR3 is 20 residues long. The CDR3 sequence is CATSRVGRGLSSRDTGELFF. The CDR3, as DNA: TGTGCCACCAGCAGAGTGGGCAGGGGGCTCTCTAGCCGGGACACCGGGGAGCTGTTTTTT.